Given below is one T cell receptor (beta chain) in context. The specificity of this receptor is unknown. The sample holds no much larger clone one base away, and base qualities are not on file. The sample is drawn from a study of cytomegalovirus exposure and HLA in healthy donors (dated 2017 in TCRdb). Context from the whole study: An earlier analysis of 587 of the donors reported about 300 Gb of sequence data and 95 million to 140 million unique TCR beta sequences obtained from about 179 million T cells. Roughly 300 gigabases of sequencing data and 70 million to 100 million unique TCR sequences made up an early release that covered about 640 HLA-typed donors. High-throughput TCR immunosequencing, statistical association of individual TCRs with disease status, and machine learning were combined to predict cytomegalovirus infection status. The study was designed to test whether signatures of past pathogen exposure could be identified by cataloging public T cell receptors. In addition to the first cohort of 650 to 800 subjects, a separate validation cohort of approximately 120 different subjects was used. The number of typed donors differed by locus: 629-630 for A, B, C, DRB1 and DQB1; approximately 520 for DQA1; 606 for DPA1; and 400 to 480 for DPB1. A later genetic analysis took genome-wide SNP genotypes for 398 of the 666 donors and used that subset as a discovery cohort. Rather than drawing on any new phenotypic data, the later analysis identified candidate immune exposures from TCR beta sequences and the way those sequences occurred across donors. HLA typing included class I and class II loci at four-digit resolution. Because of strong linkage in the cohort, roughly five DR-DQ haplotypes were treated as single units for association and clustering. In an earlier analysis of 587 of the donors, high-throughput TCR beta sequencing was used to judge whether each TCR beta V gene segment behaved as functional or pseudogenic. To study patterns of TCR occurrence, a later analysis re-analyzed previously published TCR beta repertoires from under 750 donors and added high-resolution HLA genotyping. The study used immunosequencing to profile the T cell repertoires of several hundred subjects and linked those repertoires to cytomegalovirus serostatus. Of the approximately 400 genotyped donors, 75% to 85% were placed in the genetic ancestry cluster associated with self-reported Caucasian donors. Across under 500 genotyped donors of the cohort, an average of about 240,000 unique TCR beta nucleotide sequences per donor were sequenced, and roughly 20% of those sequences were non-productive. Alongside the repertoire data, information on donor age, sex, ethnicity and CMV serostatus was compiled. All discovery cohort repertoires had been generated using a single sequencing platform.

To prepare the library, the immunoSEQ multiplex PCR assay was applied. For the multiplex PCR, a mixture combining 60 forward primers for TCR Vbeta segments and 13 reverse primers for TCR Jbeta segments was used. Amplification of the CDR3 region of rearranged TCR beta genes was performed with a multiplex PCR assay on genomic DNA. The amplified TCR beta libraries were sequenced on the Illumina HiSeq System as 87-base-pair reads. On the study's bioinformatics: In a later analysis, tens of millions of unique TCR beta chains were counted across the roughly 700 repertoires, and about 10 million of these chains were shared by at least two donors. Raw reads were error-corrected and collapsed into unique sequences with a nearest-neighbor algorithm that merged closely related sequences to remove PCR and sequencing errors. Alignment of CDR3 sequences to IMGT reference sequences was used to assign V, D and J gene segments. For a sequence to be retained, a match of at least six nucleotides to both a V gene segment and a J gene segment was required. A rearrangement counted as productive if the CDR3 had no stop codons and remained in frame with V and J, and every other rearrangement counted as non-productive. Following IMGT convention, CDR3 was defined as the stretch from the second conserved V-encoded cysteine to the conserved J-encoded phenylalanine. In an earlier analysis of more than 550 of the donors, sequences lacking an unambiguous match to a single V gene segment were excluded. In an earlier analysis of 500 to 750 of the donors, V segments were called functional above 56.7% productive rearrangements and were called segregating when the between-donor standard deviation exceeded 5%. To diagnose cytomegalovirus status from the catalog of TCR beta chain sequences, a statistical classification framework was built. In a later analysis, TCR nucleotide sequences were compared against IMGT/GENE-DB human TR gene sequences so that V and J genes could be assigned. Using the TCRdist pipeline, a later analysis assigned CDR3 sequences along with most-parsimonious VDJ recombination scenarios. In a later analysis, each TCR beta chain was defined by its CDR3 amino acid sequence together with its V-gene family, and reads lacking a unique V-gene family were excluded. To address suspected cross-contamination and a sequencing artifact, a later analysis removed roughly 640 highly shared, low-generation-probability nucleotide sequences. In a later analysis, a clonal expansion index for each public chain was calculated from normalized within-repertoire ranks of inferred template counts. In a later analysis, generation probabilities were computed using a VDJ recombination model fitted to out-of-frame rearrangements, and the results were checked against IGoR. Hypergeometric tests were used in a later analysis to score TCR-TCR, TCR-HLA and TCR-CMV co-occurrence, with a repertoire-size bias correction applied to the TCR pairs. To estimate false discovery rates, a later analysis permuted the HLA or CMV assignments 20 times. In a later analysis, co-occurring TCRs were grouped using DBSCAN, with TCRdist sequence similarity added in when clustering inside HLA-allele-positive subsets. Repertoires with fewer than 30,000 or more than 120,000 public chains, plus five repertoires with anomalous nucleotide sharing, were excluded from co-occurrence clustering. The source is immuneACCESS, and TCRdb retained only in-frame sequences with V and J called. Part of the clones is not carried over; for the studies checked, unresolved V genes explain less than half of this, and the remainder is unexplained. V and J calls and clone size are those listed in that table; D and trimming were worked out from the DNA. Within this sample are roughly 150,000 clones, with over 70% of them counted one time only. 1.3% of the sample lies in the top ten.

In total, 600 or so healthy bone marrow donors made up the cohort. All cohort members were sampled while nominally healthy, although unrecorded immune exposures were likely present. The donor tested CMV seropositive and was one of the 289 seropositive cohort members. Each donor provided a peripheral blood sample, and peripheral blood mononuclear cells were used for TCR beta sequencing. The Qiagen DNeasy Blood Extraction Kit was used to extract genomic DNA from the blood cell samples. The trim is 3 bases for V and 4 bases for J, with a gap of 13 bases between the germline ends. CDR1 and CDR2 are drawn from the germline V gene: MGHRA, YSYEKL. Spanning cysteine to phenylalanine, the CDR3 consists of 15 amino acids. The retained sequence is limited to the CDR3, 45 bases, with the frame set at the first base. Broader findings and caveats from the paper: The sequencing pipeline was judged likely to have produced a cluster of highly shared sequence variants as a technical artifact. A further reported finding was that TCR beta sequences accurately predicted the HLA-A and HLA-B alleles for most subjects in the first cohort. According to a later genetic analysis, donors in an Asian-associated ancestry cluster had fewer N-insertions in productive TCRs than the approximately 700-donor mean. Most TCR sequences were seen in very few donors, while some public TCRs were found in many individuals. Three of the identified cytomegalovirus-associated TCR beta chains were confirmed in vitro to be specific for cytomegalovirus antigens. Linkage disequilibrium might explain the correlated functional status among segregating V segments, but an unknown experimental factor could not be excluded. Roughly 17 rarely observed V segments, including chromosome 9 orphons, were excluded from the earlier analysis of some 590 of the donors because counts were too low. Because some donors lacked HLA typing at each locus, the association tests relied only on the typed subset. A total of fewer than 200 TCR beta chains were listed by the study as associated with cytomegalovirus. The presence/absence analyses assumed that sequencing depth was roughly uniform across donors, and that assumption may not be true. At a false discovery rate of 0.05, a later analysis linked about 17,000 TCR beta sequences to specific HLA alleles. For the cohort, immune exposure information was limited to CMV serostatus. The classifier was reported to diagnose cytomegalovirus status with high specificity and sensitivity in both the original and validation cohorts. In a later analysis, most CMV-associated TCR beta chains were found to appear HLA-restricted, with HLA associations seemingly driven largely by CMV exposure. In a later analysis, TCR association rates were found to vary across HLA loci, with the most associated TCRs seen for DRB1 alleles and the fewest for HLA-C alleles. Several of the top co-occurrence clusters appeared to be linked to parvovirus B19, influenza, CMV and Epstein-Barr virus, according to a later analysis. A later analysis found that HLA-associated TCR beta chains were more clonally expanded and had lower generation probabilities than equally common non-associated chains. Strong co-occurrence of HLA alleles, especially DR and DQ, made assigning TCR associations to individual alleles difficult. This cohort had only TCR beta chains sequenced, and the lack of alpha or paired-chain data limited which features could be detected. The authors suggested that the approach could potentially be extended to other disease states and immunological phenotypes. The 87-base-pair reads could not distinguish some IMGT-functional V segments, including TRBV6-2 and TRBV6-3, so those segments were excluded. In a later genetic analysis, a missense DCLRE1C variant was associated with V-gene and J-gene trimming of TCR beta chains, and the association was replicated in an independent cohort. Broadly in line with IMGT annotations, most TCR beta V segments showed up in productive rearrangements about 87% or about 30% of the time in an earlier analysis of some 590 of the donors.

The receptor was isolated from a man in his fifties in good health and CMV-seropositive. The sequence joins TRBV4-1 to TRBJ1-5; the best D guess is TRBD1, with 5 bases matching. Sequencing input: PBMCs. Here the CDR3 is given as CASSHGQGPNQPQHF. The bases read TGCGCCAGCAGCCACGGGCAGGGTCCTAATCAGCCCCAGCATTTT.